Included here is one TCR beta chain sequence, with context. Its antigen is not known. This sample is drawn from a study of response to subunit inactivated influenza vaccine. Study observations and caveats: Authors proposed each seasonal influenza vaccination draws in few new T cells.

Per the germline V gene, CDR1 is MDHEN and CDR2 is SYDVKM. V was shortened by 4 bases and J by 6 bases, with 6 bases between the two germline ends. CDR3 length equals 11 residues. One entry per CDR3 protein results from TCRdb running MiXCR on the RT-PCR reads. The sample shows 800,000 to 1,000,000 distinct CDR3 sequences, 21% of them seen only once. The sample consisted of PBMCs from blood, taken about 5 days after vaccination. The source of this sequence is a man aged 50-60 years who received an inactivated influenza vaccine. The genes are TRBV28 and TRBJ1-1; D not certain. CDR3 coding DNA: TGTGCCAGCAGTTCGGTTCCTGAAGCTTTCTTT. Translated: CASSSVPEAFF.